The clone carrying this T cell receptor beta chain was seen a handful of times. The antigen remains unidentified. The V end was cut by 4 bases, the J end by 5 bases, with 17 bases between. CDR1 and CDR2 from the germline V gene are SGHVS and FQNEAQ. This CDR3 is 15 amino acids long. This entry is derived from a study of blood T cells in healthy people across ages. The study's findings and limits: A roughly linear age-dependent decrease characterized TCR beta diversity per million T cells.

The use of a sample-barcoded 5' primer and a J-beta primer mix characterized a second PCR of about 6 to 11 cycles. Individual samples furnished no less than 3 million CDR3-containing paired-end reads apiece. TCRdb re-derived calls from the 5' RACE reads in MiXCR, one entry per CDR3 protein. Of 550,000 to 700,000 distinct CDR3 sequences listed, roughly a quarter are singletons. The receptor was isolated from a woman between 65 and 79 years old in good health. The J gene is TRBJ2-5, the V gene TRBV7-8; the D gene is possibly TRBD2 (5 bases). Sequencing input: blood. In DNA, the CDR3 is TGTGCCAGCAGCTCGCTGGCGAGGGCATGGGAGACCCAGTACTTC. It yields the protein CASSSLARAWETQYF.